This T cell receptor (beta chain) derives from a study of vaccination effects on CD4 cells after COVID-19. Across the whole study: Post-vaccine specimens were collected at a median of 72 days following the second dose.

Germline-derived CDR1 and CDR2 are SGHVS and FQNEAQ. The V and J ends lost 5 bases and 5 bases, in that order; junction bases with no gene match: 13. There are 17 residues in the CDR3. Profiled with immunoSEQ multiplex PCR; TCRdb holds only in-frame clones, not every one. This sample has 72,000 or so clones, with around 69% found just once. In regard to this clone: Its matching antigen is unknown.

Investigators separated out CD4+ T cells once around 11 days of culture had passed. Participants completed two doses of the BNT162b2 or mRNA-1273 vaccine. Vaccine recipients, nucleocapsid antibody negative, had no prior SARS-CoV-2 infection. Half of the medium was exchanged for IL-2 medium on both days 3 and 7. Sample: CD4+ T cells from PBMCs cultured without peptide, taken after COVID-19 vaccination. The receptor comes from a human donor who received a COVID-19 vaccine. The V and J genes are TRBV7-8 and TRBJ2-5; 11 bases align to TRBD2. The DNA for the CDR3 is TGTGCCAGCAGCCAGGGGAATAGCGGGGGGGCGGGTGAGACCCAGTACTTC. This gives the protein CASSQGNSGGAGETQYF.